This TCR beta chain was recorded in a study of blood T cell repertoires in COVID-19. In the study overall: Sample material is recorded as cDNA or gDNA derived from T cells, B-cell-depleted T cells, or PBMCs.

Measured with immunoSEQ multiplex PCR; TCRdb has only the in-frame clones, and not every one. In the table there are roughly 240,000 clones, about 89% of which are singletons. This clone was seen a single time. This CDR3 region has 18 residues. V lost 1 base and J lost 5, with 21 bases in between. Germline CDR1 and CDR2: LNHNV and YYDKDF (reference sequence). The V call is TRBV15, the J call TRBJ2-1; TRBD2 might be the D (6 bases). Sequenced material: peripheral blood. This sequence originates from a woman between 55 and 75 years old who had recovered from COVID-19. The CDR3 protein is CATSRASLRRLADNEQFF. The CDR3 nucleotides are TGTGCCACCAGCAGAGCGTCCCTTAGGCGATTAGCGGACAATGAGCAGTTCTTC. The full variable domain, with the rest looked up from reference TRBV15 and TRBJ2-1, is DAMVIQNPRYQVTQFGKPVTLSCSQTLNHNVMYWYQQKSSQAPKLLFHYYDKDFNNEADTPDNFQSRRPNTSFCFLDIRSPGLGDTAMYLCATSRASLRRLADNEQFFGPGTRLTVL.